This TCR beta chain appears in the sequencing data of a study of T cell responses to AZD1222 COVID-19 vaccine. On this clone itself: Its cognate antigen is unknown.

V trimming: 0 bases; J trimming: 8 bases; junction bases outside the gene matches: 9. This CDR3 region has 15 residues. Per germline, CDR1 LGHDT and CDR2 YNNKEL (reference sequence). Study results and limitations: Clonal diversity was possibly underestimated, and the donors were mostly white British, with more females. Compared with day 0, the breadth and depth of the Spike-specific TCR repertoire rose significantly after two doses of AZD1222. Nearly half of the spike-specific TCRs reportedly recognize variant regions that carry no mutations. Repertoire collection took place solely once the T cell response had peaked.

Profiled with immunoSEQ multiplex PCR; TCRdb holds only in-frame clones, not every one. The table includes 95,000 to 150,000 clones, over 75% detected once. The genes are TRBV3-1 (or the pseudogene TRBV3-2) and TRBJ1-2; 7 nucleotides align to TRBD1. This receptor was taken from an adult in good health. The specimen was peripheral blood, collected on day 0 of AZD1222 vaccination. The CDR3 DNA reads as TGTGCCAGCAGCCAAGACGGGCAGGGGGTTTGGGGCTACACCTTC. Its translation is CASSQDGQGVWGYTF.